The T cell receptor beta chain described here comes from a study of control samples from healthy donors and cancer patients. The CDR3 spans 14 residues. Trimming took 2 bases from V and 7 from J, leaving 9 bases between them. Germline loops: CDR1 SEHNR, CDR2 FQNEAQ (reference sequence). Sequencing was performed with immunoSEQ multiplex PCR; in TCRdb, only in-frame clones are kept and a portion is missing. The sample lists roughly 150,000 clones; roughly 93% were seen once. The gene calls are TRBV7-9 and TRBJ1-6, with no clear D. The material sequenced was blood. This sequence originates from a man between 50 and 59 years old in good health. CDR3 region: CASSLSGRNSPLHF. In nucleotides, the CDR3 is TGTGCCAGCAGCTTATCGGGGAGAAATTCACCCCTCCACTTT.